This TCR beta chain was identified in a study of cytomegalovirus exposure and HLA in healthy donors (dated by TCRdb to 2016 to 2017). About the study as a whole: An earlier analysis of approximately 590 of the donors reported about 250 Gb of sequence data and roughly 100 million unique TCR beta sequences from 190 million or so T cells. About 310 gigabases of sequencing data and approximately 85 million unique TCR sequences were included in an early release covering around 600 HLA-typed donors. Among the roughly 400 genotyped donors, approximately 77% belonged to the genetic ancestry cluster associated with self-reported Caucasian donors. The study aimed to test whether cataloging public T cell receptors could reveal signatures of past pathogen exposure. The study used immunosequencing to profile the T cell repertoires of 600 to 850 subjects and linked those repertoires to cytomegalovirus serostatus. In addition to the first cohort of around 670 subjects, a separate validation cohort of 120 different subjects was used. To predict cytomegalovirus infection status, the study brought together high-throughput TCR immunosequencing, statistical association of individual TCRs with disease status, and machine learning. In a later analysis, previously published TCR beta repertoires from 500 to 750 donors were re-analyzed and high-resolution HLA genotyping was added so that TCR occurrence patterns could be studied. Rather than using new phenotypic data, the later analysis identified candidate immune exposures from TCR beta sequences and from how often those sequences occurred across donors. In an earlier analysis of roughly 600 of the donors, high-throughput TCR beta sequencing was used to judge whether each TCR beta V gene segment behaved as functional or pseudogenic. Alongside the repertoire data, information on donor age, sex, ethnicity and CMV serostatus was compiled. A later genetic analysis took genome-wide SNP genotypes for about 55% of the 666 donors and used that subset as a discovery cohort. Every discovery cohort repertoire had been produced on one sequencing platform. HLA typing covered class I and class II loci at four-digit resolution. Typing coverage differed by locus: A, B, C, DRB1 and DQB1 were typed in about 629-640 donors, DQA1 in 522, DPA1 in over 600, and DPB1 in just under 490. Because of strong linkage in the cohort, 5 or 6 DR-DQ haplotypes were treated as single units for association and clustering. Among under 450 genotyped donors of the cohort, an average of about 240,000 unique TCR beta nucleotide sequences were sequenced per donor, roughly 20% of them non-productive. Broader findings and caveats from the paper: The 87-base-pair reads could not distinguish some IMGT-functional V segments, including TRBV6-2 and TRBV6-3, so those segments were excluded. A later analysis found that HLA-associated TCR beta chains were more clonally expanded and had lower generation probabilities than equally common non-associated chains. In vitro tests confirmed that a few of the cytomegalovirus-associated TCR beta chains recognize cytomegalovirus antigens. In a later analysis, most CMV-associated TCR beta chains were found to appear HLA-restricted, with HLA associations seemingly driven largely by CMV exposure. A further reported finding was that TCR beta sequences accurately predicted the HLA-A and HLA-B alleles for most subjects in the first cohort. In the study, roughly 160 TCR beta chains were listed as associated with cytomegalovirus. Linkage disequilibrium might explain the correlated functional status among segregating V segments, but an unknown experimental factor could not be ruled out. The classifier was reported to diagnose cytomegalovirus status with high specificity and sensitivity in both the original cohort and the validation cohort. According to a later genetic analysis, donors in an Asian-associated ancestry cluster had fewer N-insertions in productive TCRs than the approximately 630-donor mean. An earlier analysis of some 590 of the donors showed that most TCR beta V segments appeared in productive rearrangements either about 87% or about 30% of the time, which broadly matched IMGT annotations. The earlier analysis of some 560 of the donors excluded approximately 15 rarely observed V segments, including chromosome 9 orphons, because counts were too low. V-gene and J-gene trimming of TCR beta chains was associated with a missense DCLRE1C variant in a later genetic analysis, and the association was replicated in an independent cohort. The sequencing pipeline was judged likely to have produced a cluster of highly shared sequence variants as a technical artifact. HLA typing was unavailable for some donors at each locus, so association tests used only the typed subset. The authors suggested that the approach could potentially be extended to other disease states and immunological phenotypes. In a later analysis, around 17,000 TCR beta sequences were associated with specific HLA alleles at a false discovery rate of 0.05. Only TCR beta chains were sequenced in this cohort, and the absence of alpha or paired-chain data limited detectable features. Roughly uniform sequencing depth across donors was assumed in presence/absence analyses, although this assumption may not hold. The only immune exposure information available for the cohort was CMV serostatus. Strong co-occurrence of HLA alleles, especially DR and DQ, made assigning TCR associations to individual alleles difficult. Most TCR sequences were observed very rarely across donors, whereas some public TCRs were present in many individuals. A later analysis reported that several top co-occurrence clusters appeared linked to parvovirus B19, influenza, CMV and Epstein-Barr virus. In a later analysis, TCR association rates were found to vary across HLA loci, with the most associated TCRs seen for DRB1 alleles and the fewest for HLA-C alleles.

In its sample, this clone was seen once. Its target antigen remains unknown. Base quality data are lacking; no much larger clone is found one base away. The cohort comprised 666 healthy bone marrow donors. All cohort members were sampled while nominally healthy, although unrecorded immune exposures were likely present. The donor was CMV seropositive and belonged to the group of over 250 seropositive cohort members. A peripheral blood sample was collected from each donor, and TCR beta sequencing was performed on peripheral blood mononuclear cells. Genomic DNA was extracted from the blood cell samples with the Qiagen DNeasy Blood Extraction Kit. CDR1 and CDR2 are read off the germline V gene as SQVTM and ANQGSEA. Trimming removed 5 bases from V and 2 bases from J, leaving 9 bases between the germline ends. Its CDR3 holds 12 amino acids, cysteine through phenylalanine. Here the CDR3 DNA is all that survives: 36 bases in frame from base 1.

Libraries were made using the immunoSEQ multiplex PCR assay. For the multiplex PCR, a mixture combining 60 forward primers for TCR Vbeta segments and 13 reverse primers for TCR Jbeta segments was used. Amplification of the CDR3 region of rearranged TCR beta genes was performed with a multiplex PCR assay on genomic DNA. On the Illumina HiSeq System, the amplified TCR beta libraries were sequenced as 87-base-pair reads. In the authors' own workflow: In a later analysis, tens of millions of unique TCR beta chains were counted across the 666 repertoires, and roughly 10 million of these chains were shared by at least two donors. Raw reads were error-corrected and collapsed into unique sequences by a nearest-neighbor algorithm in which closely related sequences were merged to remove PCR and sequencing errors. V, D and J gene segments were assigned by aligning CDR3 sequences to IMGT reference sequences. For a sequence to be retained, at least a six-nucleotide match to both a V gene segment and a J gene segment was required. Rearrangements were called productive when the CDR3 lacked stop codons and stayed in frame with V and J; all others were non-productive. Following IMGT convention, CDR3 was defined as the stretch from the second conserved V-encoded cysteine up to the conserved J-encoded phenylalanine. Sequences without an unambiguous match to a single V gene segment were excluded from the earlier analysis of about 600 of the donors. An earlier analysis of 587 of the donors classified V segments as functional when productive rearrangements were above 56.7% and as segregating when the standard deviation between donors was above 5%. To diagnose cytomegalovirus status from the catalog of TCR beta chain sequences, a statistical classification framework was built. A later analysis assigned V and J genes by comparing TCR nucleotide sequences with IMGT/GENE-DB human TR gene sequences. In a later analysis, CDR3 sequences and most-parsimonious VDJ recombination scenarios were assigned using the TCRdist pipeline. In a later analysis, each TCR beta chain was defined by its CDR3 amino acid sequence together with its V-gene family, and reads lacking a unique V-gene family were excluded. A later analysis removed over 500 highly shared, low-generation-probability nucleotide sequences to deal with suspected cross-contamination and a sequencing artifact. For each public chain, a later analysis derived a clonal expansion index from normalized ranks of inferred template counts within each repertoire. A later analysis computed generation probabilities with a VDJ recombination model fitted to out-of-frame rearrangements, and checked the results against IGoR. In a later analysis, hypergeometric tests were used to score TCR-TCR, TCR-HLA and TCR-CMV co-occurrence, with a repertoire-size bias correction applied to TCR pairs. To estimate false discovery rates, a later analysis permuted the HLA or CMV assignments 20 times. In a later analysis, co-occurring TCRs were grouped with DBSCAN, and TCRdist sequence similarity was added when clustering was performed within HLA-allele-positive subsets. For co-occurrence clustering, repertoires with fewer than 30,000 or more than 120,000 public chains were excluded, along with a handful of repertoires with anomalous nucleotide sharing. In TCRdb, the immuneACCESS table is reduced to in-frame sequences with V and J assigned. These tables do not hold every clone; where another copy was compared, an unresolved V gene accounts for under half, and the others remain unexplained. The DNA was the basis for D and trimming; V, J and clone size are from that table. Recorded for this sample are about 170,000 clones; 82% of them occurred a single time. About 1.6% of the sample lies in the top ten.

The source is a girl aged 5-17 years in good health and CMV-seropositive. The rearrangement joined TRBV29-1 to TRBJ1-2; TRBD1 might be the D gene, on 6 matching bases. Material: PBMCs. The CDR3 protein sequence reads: CSVFQGNYGYTF. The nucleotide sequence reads TGCAGCGTTTTCCAGGGGAACTATGGCTACACCTTC.